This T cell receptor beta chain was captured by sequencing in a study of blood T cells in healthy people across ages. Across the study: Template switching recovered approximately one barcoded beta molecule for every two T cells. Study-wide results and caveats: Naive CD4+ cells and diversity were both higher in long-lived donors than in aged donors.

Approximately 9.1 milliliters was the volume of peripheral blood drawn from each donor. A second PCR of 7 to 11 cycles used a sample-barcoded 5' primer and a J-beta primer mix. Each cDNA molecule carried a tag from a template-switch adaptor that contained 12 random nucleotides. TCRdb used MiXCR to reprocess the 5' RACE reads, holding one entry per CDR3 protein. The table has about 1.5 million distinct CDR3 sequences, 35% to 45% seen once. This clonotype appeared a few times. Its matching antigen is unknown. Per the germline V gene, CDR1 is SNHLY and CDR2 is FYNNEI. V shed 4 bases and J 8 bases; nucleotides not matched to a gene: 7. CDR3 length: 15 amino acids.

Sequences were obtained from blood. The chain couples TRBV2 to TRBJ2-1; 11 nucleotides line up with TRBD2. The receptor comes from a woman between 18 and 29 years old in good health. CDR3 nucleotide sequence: TGTGCCAGCAGTGCTACTAGCGGGAGTGGCTATGAGCAGTTCTTC. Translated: CASSATSGSGYEQFF.